The next 27 T cell receptor beta chains were all read from a single sample in a study of blood T cell repertoires in COVID-19. Profiling relied on immunoSEQ multiplex PCR, and the TCRdb table lists in-frame clones only, not all of them. The data hold around 140,000 clones, with roughly 88% observed a single time. Sequencing was done on a sample of peripheral blood. These receptors originate from a woman between 45 and 60 years old with acute or convalescent COVID-19.

The chain has TRBV19 and TRBJ2-7; 13 bases fit TRBD2. Germline CDR1 reads LNHDA; CDR2 reads SQIVND (reference sequence). Losses at the gene ends were 3 bases for V and 4 bases for J; bases not matched to a gene: 3. This CDR3 region has 15 residues. Written as DNA, the CDR3 is TGTGCCAGTAGTATGGGACTAGCGGGACAGTACGAGCAGTACTTC. As protein: CASSMGLAGQYEQYF. Supplemented by reference TRBV19 and TRBJ2-7, the full variable domain reads DGGITQSPKYLFRKEGQNVTLSCEQNLNHDAMYWYRQDPGQGLRLIYYSQIVNDFQKGDIAEGYSVSREKKESFPLTVTSAQKNPTAFYLCASSMGLAGQYEQYFGPGTRLTVT.

This clone was recorded only once. J is TRBJ2-6 and V is TRBV11-3; D is unclear. The CDR3 contains 19 residues. Trimming removed 1 base at V and 0 bases at J, with 16 bases between. CDR1 SGHNT and CDR2 YENEEA come from the germline V gene. CDR3 nucleotide sequence: TGTGCCAGCAGCTTAGTTGCAGGCCCCCCGTTCTCTGGGGCCAACGTCCTGACTTTC. Its translation: CASSLVAGPPFSGANVLTF.

V gene TRBV2 combines with J gene TRBJ2-7; possible D gene TRBD1, 5 bases. The CDR3 has 12 amino acids. The V end was cut by 6 bases, the J end by 3 bases, with 9 bases between. Germline V lookup: CDR1 SNHLY, CDR2 FYNNEI. The CDR3 region is CASRDNVYEQYF. CDR3 DNA sequence: TGTGCCAGCAGGGACAACGTCTACGAGCAGTACTTC.

The V and J genes are TRBV18 and TRBJ2-1, with D possibly matching TRBD1 (5 bases). Per the germline V gene, CDR1 is KGHSH and CDR2 is LQKENI. This CDR3 has 14 amino acids. The germline V and J ends were trimmed by 3 bases and 8 bases, with 14 bases remaining between them. The CDR3 DNA follows: TGTGCCAGCTCACCGATCACAGGCGGAGATGAGCAGTTCTTC. Translation gives CASSPITGGDEQFF.

The chain employs TRBV6-4 and TRBJ1-1; D possibly corresponds to TRBD1 (5 bases). CDR3 length equals 15 residues. The germline gives CDR1 MRHNA, CDR2 SNTAGT. The V end lost 6 bases, the J end lost 3 bases, and 17 bases lay between the germline ends. Here the CDR3 DNA reads TGTGCCAGCAGCGACAAGGGACTGGGGTACACTGAAGCTTTCTTT. It yields the protein CASSDKGLGYTEAFF.

This rearrangement joins TRBV6-5 to TRBJ1-3; D gene uncertain. Trimming shortened V by 0 bases and J by 0 bases, and 9 bases separated the two germline ends. Germline lookup yields CDR1 MNHEY and CDR2 SVGAGI. The CDR3 is made up of 16 amino acids. DNA for the CDR3: TGTGCCAGCAGTTACTCCCTTTTTAGCTCTGGAAACACCATATATTTT. This translates into CASSYSLFSSGNTIYF.

The CDR3 DNA is TGTGCCAGCAGTTACTCGGAGGGTACGGATGAGCAGTTCTTC. Protein: CASSYSEGTDEQFF. This chain connects TRBV6-2 or TRBV6-3 to TRBJ2-1; D is possibly TRBD2 (6 bases). The CDR3 loop spans 14 amino acids. Trimming pared 0 bases from V and 8 bases from J, leaving 11 bases between. Germline V gives CDR1 MNHEY, CDR2 SVGEGT.

This CDR3 is CASSEPPRANNYEQYF. In DNA, the CDR3 is TGCGCCAGCAGTGAGCCTCCCAGGGCCAATAACTACGAGCAGTACTTC. This chain uses TRBV10-2 with TRBJ2-7, with a weak D call TRBD1 (5 bases). Trimming removed 2 bases from V and 3 bases from J, with 17 bases in between. The length of the CDR3 is 16 residues. The V gene's germline CDR1 is WSHSY and CDR2 SAAADI.

The chain links TRBV5-6 to TRBJ1-5, with 8 bases aligning to TRBD1. Germline lookup yields CDR1 SGHDT and CDR2 YYEEEE. Trimming removed 3 bases from V and 3 bases from J; junction bases left unmatched: 2. The CDR3 has 14 residues. CDR3 DNA sequence: TGTGCCAGCAGCTGGGGACAGGTCAATCAGCCCCAGCATTTT. Amino acid sequence: CASSWGQVNQPQHF.

The sample holds one count of this clone. The chain carries TRBV28 and TRBJ1-3; 8 positions agree with TRBD1. The CDR3 length is 14 residues. Germline-derived CDR1 and CDR2 are MDHEN and SYDVKM. Trimming took 7 bases from V and 5 from J; bases not matched to a gene: 7. The chain's CDR3 is CASTPGQDRNTIYF. For the CDR3, the DNA is TGTGCCAGCACTCCGGGACAGGATCGAAACACCATATATTTT.

The chain combines TRBV7-9 with TRBJ1-2; tentative D call: TRBD1 (6 bases). Germline-derived CDR1 and CDR2 are SEHNR and FQNEAQ (reference sequence). The CDR3 has 12 residues. V lost 5 bases and J lost 8, with 12 bases in between. CDR3 nucleotides: TGTGCCAGCAGCCCCCGGGACATAGGCTACACCTTC. It codes for CASSPRDIGYTF.

The rearrangement joins TRBV7-9 to TRBJ2-1, with D hard to call. CDR1 is SEHNR and CDR2 is FQNEAQ in the germline V gene (reference sequence). The CDR3 has 14 amino acids. V was cut by 0 bases and J by 0 bases, with 3 bases left in between. Here the CDR3 reads CASSLAASYNEQFF. DNA for the CDR3: TGTGCCAGCAGCTTAGCGGCCTCCTACAATGAGCAGTTCTTC.

V and J are TRBV28 and TRBJ2-3, with D possibly being TRBD1 (5 bases). Trimming took 5 bases from V and 6 from J, leaving 12 bases between them. The CDR3 is 13 residues long. Germline loops: CDR1 MDHEN, CDR2 SYDVKM. The chain's CDR3 is CASSTPRADTQYF. Written as DNA, the CDR3 is TGTGCCAGCAGTACCCCCAGGGCGGATACGCAGTATTTT. The full variable domain, rest sourced from reference TRBV28 and TRBJ2-3, is DVKVTQSSRYLVKRTGEKVFLECVQDMDHENMFWYRQDPGLGLRLIYFSYDVKMKEKGDIPEGYSVSREKKERFSLILESASTNQTSMYLCASSTPRADTQYFGPGTRLTVL.

The chain uses TRBV9 and TRBJ1-3; possible D gene TRBD1, 5 bases. The CDR3 length is 16 residues. Looked up from germline, CDR1 is SGDLS and CDR2 is YYNGEE. V gave up 4 bases and J gave up 3 bases, with 17 bases separating them. The CDR3 sequence is CASSPRRAGDGNTIYF. The CDR3, as DNA: TGTGCCAGCAGCCCCCGTAGAGCGGGGGATGGAAACACCATATATTTT.

The chain employs TRBV29-1 and TRBJ1-5; D is undetermined. The germline V and J ends were trimmed by 5 bases and 3 bases, with 11 bases remaining between them. The CDR3 spans 13 residues. CDR1 and CDR2 from the germline V gene are SQVTM and ANQGSEA. In DNA, the CDR3 is TGCAGCGTTTCGGAAGGAGTCAATCAGCCCCAGCATTTT. Translated, it gives CSVSEGVNQPQHF.

This clone showed up just a few times. The genes are TRBV4-2 and TRBJ2-7, with 8 nucleotides matching TRBD2. This CDR3 has 16 residues. Trimming at V came to 1 base and at J to 0 bases, leaving 5 bases not matched to a gene. Germline V lookup: CDR1 LGHNA, CDR2 YNFKEQ. The CDR3 reads CASSQGIAGRSYEQYF. CDR3 in DNA: TGTGCCAGCAGCCAAGGAATAGCGGGACGCTCCTACGAGCAGTACTTC.

This sequence joins TRBV6-5 and TRBJ1-4; possible D gene TRBD1, 5 bases. The germline V gene has CDR1 MNHEY and CDR2 SVGAGI. V dropped 4 bases and J dropped 4 bases, with 13 bases sitting between them. The CDR3 length is 15 residues. DNA for the CDR3: TGTGCCAGCAGTTCTACAGGCGTTCTTAATGAAAAACTGTTTTTT. Translated: CASSSTGVLNEKLFF.

Comment on this clone: Other DNA variants within this sample encode the same CDR3. This chain links TRBV5-1 with TRBJ1-6, with 7 bases that match TRBD1. Germline CDR1 is SGHRS and CDR2 is YFSETQ. This CDR3 has 15 amino acids. V was clipped by 4 bases and J by 6 bases; unmatched bases: 7. Here the CDR3 reads CASSLRQGGNSPLHF. CDR3 sequence (DNA): TGCGCCAGCAGCCTCCGGCAGGGGGGTAATTCACCCCTCCACTTT.

This clone was counted a few times. The chain combines TRBV4-1 with TRBJ1-2, with D uncertain. CDR1 MGHRA and CDR2 YSYEKL come from the germline V gene. Trimming stripped 1 base from V and 5 bases from J, with 11 bases between. This CDR3 has 14 amino acids. DNA of the CDR3: TGCGCCAGCAGCCAAGGTTCGACGGGATATGGCTACACCTTC. Its translation is CASSQGSTGYGYTF.

J is TRBJ1-2 and V is TRBV7-8; perhaps TRBD1 as D (5 bases). CDR1 SGHVS and CDR2 FQNEAQ come from the germline V gene. The CDR3 extends over 15 amino acids. V shed 1 base and J shed 3 bases, with 12 bases lying between them. Written as DNA, the CDR3 is TGTGCCAGCAGCTTAGGATCAGGGATGGACTATGGCTACACCTTC. Its protein product is CASSLGSGMDYGYTF.

The chain recombines TRBV19 with TRBJ1-5; 7 positions match TRBD1. Germline CDR1 reads LNHDA; CDR2 reads SQIVND (reference sequence). V was clipped by 4 bases and J by 4 bases; unmatched bases: 10. The CDR3 loop spans 16 amino acids. CDR3 in amino acids: CASSKGTAFLNQPQHF. For the CDR3, the DNA is TGTGCCAGTAGTAAAGGGACAGCCTTTCTGAATCAGCCCCAGCATTTT.

The chain couples TRBV4-1 to TRBJ2-7, with D possibly matching TRBD2 (6 bases). CDR1 and CDR2 (germline): MGHRA, YSYEKL. The V and J ends lost 4 bases and 6 bases respectively, with 10 bases between them. The length of the CDR3 is 12 residues. In DNA form, the CDR3 reads TGCGCCAGCAGCCCCGGGACTCGCGAGCAGTACTTC. Its translation is CASSPGTREQYF.

The genes are TRBV28 and TRBJ2-2; TRBD1 is a possible D gene (6 bases). This CDR3 spans 16 amino acids. Looked up from germline, CDR1 is MDHEN and CDR2 is SYDVKM. The germline V and J ends were trimmed by 1 base and 3 bases, with 12 bases remaining between them. CDR3: CASSLSQGMDTGELFF. CDR3 DNA: TGTGCCAGCAGTTTATCCCAGGGGATGGACACCGGGGAGCTGTTTTTT.

The chain combines TRBV5-1 with TRBJ2-2; 9 bases line up with TRBD2. CDR1 is SGHRS and CDR2 is YFSETQ in the germline V gene. The CDR3 runs to 15 residues. V trimming: 4 bases; J trimming: 6 bases; junction bases outside the gene matches: 7. In DNA form, the CDR3 reads TGCGCCAGCAGCCTTTTAGCGGGAGCGGCCGGGGAGCTGTTTTTT. Encoded protein: CASSLLAGAAGELFF.

The chain employs TRBV9 and TRBJ2-7, with 11 bases matching TRBD2. Germline loops: CDR1 SGDLS, CDR2 YYNGEE. V lost 0 bases and J lost 6; bases outside the gene matches: 2. The CDR3 has 14 amino acids. The CDR3 region is CASSVASGRSEQYF. The CDR3 DNA sequence: TGTGCCAGCAGCGTAGCTAGCGGGAGGTCCGAGCAGTACTTC. Together with reference TRBV9 and TRBJ2-7, the CDR3 gives the full variable domain: DSGVTQTPKHLITATGQRVTLRCSPRSGDLSVYWYQQSLDQGLQFLIQYYNGEERAKGNILERFSAQQFPDLHSELNLSSLELGDSALYFCASSVASGRSEQYFGPGTRLTVT.

CDR3 in DNA: TGTGCCAGCAGTGACCCAGGTGGCTACACCTTC. This codes for CASSDPGGYTF. V is TRBV2 and J is TRBJ1-2; the D is unclear. Germline V CDR1 and CDR2: SNHLY, FYNNEI. Trimming removed 3 bases from V and 7 bases from J, with 6 bases in between. This CDR3 comprises 11 residues.

The gene calls are TRBV6-5 and TRBJ1-5; no definite D call. This CDR3 is built from 13 residues. Germline CDR1 and CDR2: MNHEY and SVGAGI. Trimming cost V 8 bases and J 1 base, with 9 bases left between them. The CDR3 protein is CASALGSNQPQHF. For the CDR3, the DNA is TGTGCCAGCGCTCTGGGCAGCAATCAGCCCCAGCATTTT.